This TCR beta chain was captured in a study of OX40 agonist ivuxolimab in advanced cancers. Overall study findings and caveats: Researchers did not establish what antigens the expanded peripheral T cells target. At doses 0.1 to 3.0 mg/kg, CD4+ and CD8+ clones expanded.

Assay used: immunoSEQ multiplex PCR; TCRdb lists only in-frame clones, some missing. Among about 72,000 clones listed, about 85% were seen once. As for this clone: The antigen is undetermined.

V lost 5 bases and J 4 bases, leaving 12 bases between the germline ends. CDR1 SGHNT and CDR2 YYREEE come from the germline V gene (reference sequence). The CDR3 consists of 13 residues. V and J are TRBV5-4 and TRBJ1-2; D is perhaps TRBD1 (5 bases). The receptor's source is an adult with an advanced solid tumor such as melanoma, head and neck, liver or kidney cancer. Specimen: CD4+ or CD8+ T cells sorted from blood, collected in a trial of the OX40 agonist ivuxolimab. The CDR3 here is CASSIGVGYGYTF. The CDR3 DNA reads as TGTGCCAGCAGTATAGGGGTTGGCTATGGCTACACCTTC.